Each of the 24 T cell receptor beta chains below was sequenced from the same sample in a study of graft-versus-host responses after intestinal transplantation. These receptors lack a known antigen. Repertoires were generated with immunoSEQ multiplex PCR, while TCRdb's copy carries only in-frame clones and drops some. The sample has about 97,000 clones, around 93% seen once. This specimen consisted of unstimulated CD8+ T cells sorted from spleen or lymph node cells, obtained before transplant. Receptor source: a human donor who was the organ donor for an intestinal transplant.

J is TRBJ2-1 and V is TRBV4-1; TRBD2 matches 11 bases. Germline CDR1 MGHRA, CDR2 YSYEKL. With V trimmed by 0 bases and J by 6 bases, 4 bases remained unmatched. The CDR3 is made up of 16 amino acids. CDR3 nucleotide sequence: TGCGCCAGCAGCCAAGATCTGCTAGCGGGGGGCAATGAGCAGTTCTTC. This sequence encodes CASSQDLLAGGNEQFF.

V usage is TRBV28 and J usage is TRBJ1-5, with D tentatively TRBD1 (5 bases). The V gene lost 3 bases and the J gene lost 2 bases, with 11 bases spanning the gap. From germline, CDR1 is MDHEN and CDR2 SYDVKM. The length of the CDR3 is 15 residues. The chain's CDR3 is CASSFRGKGNQPQHF. CDR3 sequence (DNA): TGTGCCAGCAGTTTTCGGGGGAAAGGCAATCAGCCCCAGCATTTT. The full variable domain, rest sourced from reference TRBV28 and TRBJ1-5, is DVKVTQSSRYLVKRTGEKVFLECVQDMDHENMFWYRQDPGLGLRLIYFSYDVKMKEKGDIPEGYSVSREKKERFSLILESASTNQTSMYLCASSFRGKGNQPQHFGDGTRLSIL.

This clone has a handful of counts. The gene calls are TRBV30 and TRBJ2-7, with 9 positions matching TRBD1. This CDR3 has 18 residues. Germline loops: CDR1 GTSNPN, CDR2 SVGIG (reference sequence). Trimming at V came to 4 bases and at J to 3 bases, leaving 19 bases not matched to a gene. The CDR3 spells CAWTPITGGRRPIYEQYF. The CDR3 region has the DNA TGTGCCTGGACGCCCATTACAGGGGGCCGTAGGCCTATCTACGAGCAGTACTTC.

The chain has TRBV5-4 and TRBJ1-2; tentative D call: TRBD1 (5 bases). V was shortened by 4 bases and J by 4 bases, with 14 bases between the two germline ends. The CDR3 has 14 amino acids. Germline assignment: CDR1 SGHNT and CDR2 YYREEE (reference sequence). The DNA of the CDR3 is TGTGCCAGCAGCCCCGGTGGACAAATCTATGGCTACACCTTC. It translates to CASSPGGQIYGYTF.

This clone was counted once. The CDR3 loop reads CASSQREIIYNEQFF. DNA of the CDR3: TGCGCCAGCAGCCAGCGGGAGATAATCTACAATGAGCAGTTCTTC. V is TRBV5-1 and J is TRBJ2-1, with 8 bases that match TRBD2. CDR3 length: 15 residues. In germline, CDR1 is SGHRS, CDR2 YFSETQ. The V and J ends lost 4 bases and 3 bases, in that order; junction bases with no gene match: 6.

The genes are TRBV5-1 and TRBJ2-1; TRBD1 agrees at 9 bases. Germline-derived CDR1 and CDR2 are SGHRS and YFSETQ. This CDR3 spans 16 amino acids. The trim removed 4 bases at V and 5 bases at J, leaving 10 bases unmatched. The CDR3 nucleotides read TGCGCCAGCAGCAAACCGGGACAGGGTTACGACAATGAGCAGTTCTTC. Translated, it gives CASSKPGQGYDNEQFF.

The V and J genes are TRBV5-4 and TRBJ2-1, with D perhaps matching TRBD2 (6 bases). Germline assignment: CDR1 SGHNT and CDR2 YYREEE (reference sequence). V gave up 0 bases and J gave up 9 bases, with 13 bases separating them. The CDR3 covers 14 residues. The CDR3 loop is CASSLGRGSGEQFF. The DNA for the CDR3 is TGTGCCAGCAGCTTGGGCCGGGGGTCGGGTGAGCAGTTCTTC.

J is TRBJ1-2 and V is TRBV29-1, with D possibly TRBD1 on 5 matching bases. In germline, CDR1 is SQVTM, CDR2 ANQGSEA. The CDR3 runs to 14 residues. V lost 7 bases and J 2 bases, leaving 17 bases between the germline ends. CDR3 nucleotide sequence: TGCAGCGCTGAGGGTGGACACTCAAACTATGGCTACACCTTC. Residues: CSAEGGHSNYGYTF.

J is TRBJ2-1 and V is TRBV6-1; D not certain. Germline V gives CDR1 MNHNS, CDR2 SASEGT. V dropped 3 bases and J dropped 6 bases, with 6 bases sitting between them. The CDR3 runs to 12 residues. The CDR3 spells CASSDLSNEQFF. CDR3 DNA sequence: TGTGCCAGCAGTGATCTTAGCAATGAGCAGTTCTTC.

This rearrangement joins TRBV5-1 to TRBJ1-4; D is uncertain. The CDR3 sequence is 15 residues long. V gave up 0 bases and J gave up 4 bases, with 10 bases separating them. CDR1 is SGHRS, CDR2 YFSETQ, per germline. CDR3 loop: CASSLAAGFNEKLFF. Written as DNA, the CDR3 is TGCGCCAGCAGCTTGGCGGCAGGCTTTAATGAAAAACTGTTTTTT.

The chain combines TRBV5-6 with TRBJ1-2; tentatively, D is TRBD1 (5 bases). The CDR3 sequence is 17 residues long. CDR1 and CDR2 from the germline V gene are SGHDT and YYEEEE. Between the trimmed V and J ends, which lost 4 bases and 7 bases, there was a span of 26 bases. DNA for the CDR3: TGTGCCAGCAGCCTCGGGGGATCCGGGAGGGTGGCAGGTGGCTACACCTTC. Translation gives CASSLGGSGRVAGGYTF. Variable domain in full (rest from reference TRBV5-6 and TRBJ1-2): DAGVTQSPTHLIKTRGQQVTLRCSPKSGHDTVSWYQQALGQGPQFIFQYYEEEERQRGNFPDRFSGHQFPNYSSELNVNALLLGDSALYLCASSLGGSGRVAGGYTFGSGTRLTVV.

This chain joins TRBV6-5 and TRBJ1-6; perhaps TRBD1 as D (5 bases). CDR1 is MNHEY, CDR2 SVGAGI, per germline. The V end lost 0 bases, the J end lost 5 bases, and 8 bases lay between the germline ends. The length of the CDR3 is 15 residues. CDR3 amino acids: CASSYSQGNNSPLHF. The CDR3 DNA is TGTGCCAGCAGTTACTCCCAGGGAAATAATTCACCCCTCCACTTT.

The V call is TRBV4-1, the J call TRBJ2-7; the match to TRBD2 covers 9 bases. The CDR3 spans 14 residues. The J segment lost 4 bases and the V segment lost 4 bases, leaving 5 bases of the junction unmatched. Looked up from germline, CDR1 is MGHRA and CDR2 is YSYEKL. CDR3 in DNA: TGCGCCAGCAGCCGAGCGGGAGGTGATTACGAGCAGTACTTC. Its protein product is CASSRAGGDYEQYF.

This clone was recorded only once. The rearrangement uses TRBV6-1 and TRBJ1-2; 9 bases are shared with TRBD1. The CDR3 has 17 residues. The V gene's germline CDR1 is MNHNS and CDR2 SASEGT. Unmatched junction bases numbered 12, after V lost 0 bases and J lost 7 bases. The CDR3 sequence: CASSEAGTGTGYRGYTF. In nucleotides, the CDR3 is TGTGCCAGCAGTGAAGCCGGGACAGGGACCGGGTATCGTGGCTACACCTTC.

This chain connects TRBV4-1 to TRBJ1-2, with a weak D call TRBD1 (5 bases). Trimming cost V 1 base and J 4 bases, with 10 bases left between them. The V gene's germline CDR1 is MGHRA and CDR2 YSYEKL. The CDR3 length is 14 residues. The DNA of the CDR3 is TGCGCCAGCAGCCAAGCGGGGGAAACCTATGGCTACACCTTC. Its translation is CASSQAGETYGYTF.

The chain employs TRBV19 and TRBJ1-1; D gene ambiguous. Trimming pared 6 bases from V and 4 bases from J, leaving 18 bases between. The CDR3 runs to 15 residues. Germline V gene data show CDR1 as LNHDA and CDR2 as SQIVND (reference sequence). CDR3 amino acids: CASSPSPRVGTEAFF. DNA of the CDR3: TGTGCCAGTAGCCCCTCGCCGAGGGTGGGCACTGAAGCTTTCTTT.

The chain is built from TRBV4-1 and TRBJ2-7; a possible D gene is TRBD1 (6 bases). CDR3 length: 15 residues. V was trimmed by 0 bases and J by 5 bases, leaving 14 bases between them. Germline CDR1 and CDR2: MGHRA and YSYEKL. For the CDR3, the DNA is TGCGCCAGCAGCCAAGAAAGTGGGGGCATCGACGAGCAGTACTTC. Translated: CASSQESGGIDEQYF.

This clone was seen once. The chain uses TRBV9 and TRBJ2-1, with D possibly TRBD2 on 6 matching bases. Trimming removed 2 bases from V and 6 bases from J, with 18 bases in between. This CDR3 region has 16 residues. CDR1 and CDR2 from the germline V gene are SGDLS and YYNGEE. The CDR3 reads CASSVSPSVRGNEQFF. The CDR3, as DNA: TGTGCCAGCAGCGTTTCGCCTAGCGTACGGGGCAATGAGCAGTTCTTC.

The rearrangement links TRBV28 to TRBJ2-1; 7 bases align to TRBD2. The CDR3 is 13 amino acids. Germline CDR1 is MDHEN and CDR2 is SYDVKM. With 7 bases clipped from V and 5 bases from J, the junction kept 5 bases outside the gene matches. CDR3 coding DNA: TGTGCCAGCACGAGCGGGGCCCACAATGAGCAGTTCTTC. Encoded protein: CASTSGAHNEQFF.

The chain has TRBV2 and TRBJ2-1; 8 positions agree with TRBD2. The germline V gene has CDR1 SNHLY and CDR2 FYNNEI. The junction had 3 bases not matched to a gene; V was cut back by 5 bases and J by 0 bases. The length of the CDR3 is 15 residues. The CDR3 spells CASSSTSGSYNEQFF. The CDR3 coding sequence is TGTGCCAGCAGTTCAACTAGCGGCTCCTACAATGAGCAGTTCTTC.

This sequence joins TRBV7-8 and TRBJ1-1; 8 positions match TRBD1. Germline V gene data show CDR1 as SGHVS and CDR2 as FQNEAQ. This CDR3 has 16 amino acids. The junction had 18 bases not matched to a gene; V was cut back by 3 bases and J by 12 bases. The CDR3 DNA reads as TGTGCCAGCAGCTTTGGGAGGACAGGGAGTCTGTTACGGCCTTTCTTT. The encoded protein is CASSFGRTGSLLRPFF.

V gene TRBV6-5 combines with J gene TRBJ2-5, with 7 bases aligning to TRBD2. The CDR3 is 13 residues long. Germline V gene sequence: CDR1 MNHEY, CDR2 SVGAGI. Trimming removed 6 bases from V and 2 bases from J; junction bases left unmatched: 3. DNA of the CDR3: TGTGCCAGCAGCCTGGGGGGGCAAGAGACCCAGTACTTC. Its translation: CASSLGGQETQYF.

The chain recombines TRBV29-1 with TRBJ2-1; 7 nucleotides match TRBD2. The CDR3 length is 15 residues. In germline, CDR1 is SQVTM, CDR2 ANQGSEA. V trimming: 0 bases; J trimming: 4 bases; junction bases outside the gene matches: 6. CDR3 sequence reads: CSVEDQLALYNEQFF. The CDR3 DNA sequence: TGCAGCGTTGAAGATCAACTAGCGTTATACAATGAGCAGTTCTTC.

This chain uses TRBV19 with TRBJ1-2; 8 bases fit TRBD1. CDR3 length: 17 residues. Unmatched junction bases numbered 10, after V lost 4 bases and J lost 0 bases. Germline values: CDR1 LNHDA, CDR2 SQIVND (reference sequence). The DNA for the CDR3 is TGTGCCAGTAGTACTATCAACAGGGGGGCCGCTAACTATGGCTACACCTTC. Translated: CASSTINRGAANYGYTF.